The T cell receptor beta chain described here comes from a study of T-cell memory formation after mild COVID-19. TCRalpha and TCRbeta libraries used 5'RACE with constant-segment primers and UMIs. Via MiXCR, TCRdb re-called the 5' RACE reads, giving one row per CDR3 protein. The sample contains some 450,000 distinct CDR3 sequences, 15% to 25% of which appear only once. This clonotype was seen more than once but under ten times. Sequencing used PBMCs or a T cell subset sorted from them (not recorded which). The clonotype originates from an adult woman who had mild COVID-19 (a few samples of this study predate the infection). Cell type and time point are not known.

In DNA form, the CDR3 reads TGTGCCAGCAGCTTAGGACATCTCAGCGAACTGTTTTTT. Its protein product is CASSLGHLSELFF. This chain connects TRBV7-2 to TRBJ1-4; no clear D gene. V was trimmed by 1 base and J by 12 bases, leaving 12 bases between them. Germline values: CDR1 SGHTA, CDR2 FQGNSA. The CDR3 extends over 13 amino acids.